The present T cell receptor (beta chain) was sequenced within a study of control samples from healthy donors and cancer patients (TCRdb year 2020). Looking up the germline V gene yields CDR1 SGHTA and CDR2 FQGNSA. V is pared back by 5 bases and J by 6 bases, with 19 bases lying between the germline termini. There are 16 amino acids in the CDR3, from cysteine to phenylalanine inclusive. The CDR3 DNA has 48 bases and is translated from base 1. Concerning this clone itself: Which antigen it targets is not known.

The library relied on the immunoSEQ multiplex PCR assay. TCRdb took over this immuneACCESS table, retaining in-frame rearrangements with V and J assigned. Such tables are incomplete; in checked studies, under half of the missing clones stem from an unresolved V gene, and the remainder is unexplained. This sample's table has entries for approximately 190,000 clones. Around 2% of the sample rests with the top ten. The material sequenced was blood. The chain uses TRBV7-2 and TRBJ1-4; the D gene is not confidently resolved. The source of this sequence is a woman aged 25 to 45 in good health. The sequenced DNA is TGTGCCAGCAGCAATAGTCCCCGGGCCACAGATGAAAAACTGTTTTTT. Its protein is CASSNSPRATDEKLFF.